This TCR beta chain was retrieved from a study of siplizumab effects on memory and regulatory T cells. Study results and limitations: Among sequences traceable to unstimulated CD4+ memory cells, alloreactive ones were significantly reduced by siplizumab.

The assay was immunoSEQ multiplex PCR, and TCRdb's table has in-frame clones only and misses some. Of about 100,000 clones listed, more than 85% were seen once; the top ten hold more than 2.5%. The CDR3 contains 17 residues. Per germline, CDR1 SQVTM and CDR2 ANQGSEA. V lost 6 bases and J lost 1, with 24 bases in between. Points on this clone: Its antigen is undetermined.

The sequence was collected from a human donor in good health. Some clones in this sample may be carry-over from other donors' samples. The source material was CD4+ T cells sorted from blood. The V call is TRBV29-1, the J call TRBJ1-1; a possible D gene is TRBD1 (6 bases). The CDR3 sequence is CSVHSRGIGGGNTEAFF. In DNA form, the CDR3 reads TGCAGCGTCCACAGCAGGGGCATTGGAGGTGGGAACACTGAAGCTTTCTTT.